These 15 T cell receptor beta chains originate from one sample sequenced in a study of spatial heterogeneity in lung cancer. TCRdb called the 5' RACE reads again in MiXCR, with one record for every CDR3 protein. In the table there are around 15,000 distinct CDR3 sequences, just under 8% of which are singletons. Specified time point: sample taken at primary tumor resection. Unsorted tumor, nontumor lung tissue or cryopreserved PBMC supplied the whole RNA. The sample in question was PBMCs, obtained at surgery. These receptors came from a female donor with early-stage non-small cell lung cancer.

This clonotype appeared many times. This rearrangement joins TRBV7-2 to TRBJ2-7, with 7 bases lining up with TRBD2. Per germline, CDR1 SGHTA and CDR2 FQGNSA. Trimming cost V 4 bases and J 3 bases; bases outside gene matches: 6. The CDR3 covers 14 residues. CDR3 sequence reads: CASSSLAENYEQYF. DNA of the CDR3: TGTGCCAGCAGCTCCCTAGCGGAGAACTACGAGCAGTACTTC.

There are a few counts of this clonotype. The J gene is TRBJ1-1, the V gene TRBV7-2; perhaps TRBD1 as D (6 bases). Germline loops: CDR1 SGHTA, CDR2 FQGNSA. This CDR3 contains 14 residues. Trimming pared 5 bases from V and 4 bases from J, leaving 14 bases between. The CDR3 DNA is TGTGCCAGCAGCCAACTGACAGGCGCCACTGAAGCTTTCTTT. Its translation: CASSQLTGATEAFF.

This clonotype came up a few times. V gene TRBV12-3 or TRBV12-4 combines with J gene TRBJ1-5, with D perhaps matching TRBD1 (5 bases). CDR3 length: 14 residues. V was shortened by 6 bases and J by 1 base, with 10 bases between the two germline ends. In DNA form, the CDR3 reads TGTGCCAGCAGCATACAGGAGAGCAATCAGCCCCAGCATTTT. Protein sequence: CASSIQESNQPQHF.

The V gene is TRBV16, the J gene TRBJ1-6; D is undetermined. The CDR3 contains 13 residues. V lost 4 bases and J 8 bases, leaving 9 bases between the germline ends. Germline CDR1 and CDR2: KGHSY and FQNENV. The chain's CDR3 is CASSPILDSPLHF. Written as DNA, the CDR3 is TGTGCCAGCAGCCCAATCTTGGATTCACCCCTCCACTTT.

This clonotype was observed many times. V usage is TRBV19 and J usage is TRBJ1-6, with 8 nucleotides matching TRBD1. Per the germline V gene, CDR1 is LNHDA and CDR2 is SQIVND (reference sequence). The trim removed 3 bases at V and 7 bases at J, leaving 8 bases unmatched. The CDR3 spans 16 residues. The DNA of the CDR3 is TGTGCCAGTAGTATGACCTTCGGGACAGGCAATTCACCCCTCCACTTT. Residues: CASSMTFGTGNSPLHF. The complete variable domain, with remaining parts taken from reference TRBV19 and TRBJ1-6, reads DGGITQSPKYLFRKEGQNVTLSCEQNLNHDAMYWYRQDPGQGLRLIYYSQIVNDFQKGDIAEGYSVSREKKESFPLTVTSAQKNPTAFYLCASSMTFGTGNSPLHFGNGTRLTVT.

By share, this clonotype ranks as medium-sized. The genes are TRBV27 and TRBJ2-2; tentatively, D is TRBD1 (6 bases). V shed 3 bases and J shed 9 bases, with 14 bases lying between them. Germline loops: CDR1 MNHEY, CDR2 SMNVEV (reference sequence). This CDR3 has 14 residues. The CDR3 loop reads CASSLGAAARELFF. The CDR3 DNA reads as TGTGCCAGCAGTTTGGGGGCAGCGGCCCGGGAGCTGTTTTTT.

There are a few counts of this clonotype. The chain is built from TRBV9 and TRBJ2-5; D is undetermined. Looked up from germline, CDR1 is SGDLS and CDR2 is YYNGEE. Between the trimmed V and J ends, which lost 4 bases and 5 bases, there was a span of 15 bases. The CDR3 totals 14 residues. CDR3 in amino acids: CASSPGPAGETQYF. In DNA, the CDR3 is TGTGCCAGCAGCCCCGGACCAGCTGGTGAGACCCAGTACTTC.

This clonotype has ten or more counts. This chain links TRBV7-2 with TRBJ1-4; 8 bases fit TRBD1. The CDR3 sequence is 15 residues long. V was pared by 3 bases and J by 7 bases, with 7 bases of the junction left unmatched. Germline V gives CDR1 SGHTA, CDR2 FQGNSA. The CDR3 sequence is CASSFGQGGSEKLFF. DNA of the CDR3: TGTGCCAGCAGCTTTGGACAGGGTGGAAGTGAAAAACTGTTTTTT.

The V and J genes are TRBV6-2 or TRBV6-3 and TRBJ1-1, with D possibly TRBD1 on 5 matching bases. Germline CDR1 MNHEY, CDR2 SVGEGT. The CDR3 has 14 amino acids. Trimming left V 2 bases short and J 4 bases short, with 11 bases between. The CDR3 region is CASSYGRAVTEAFF. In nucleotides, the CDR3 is TGTGCCAGCAGTTACGGCAGGGCTGTCACTGAAGCTTTCTTT.

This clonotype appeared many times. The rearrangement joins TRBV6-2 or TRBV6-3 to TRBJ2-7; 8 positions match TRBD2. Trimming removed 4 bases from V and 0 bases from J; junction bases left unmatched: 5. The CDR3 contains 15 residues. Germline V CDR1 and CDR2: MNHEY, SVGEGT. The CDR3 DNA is TGTGCCAGCAGTTCCTCGGGAGGGGGCTCCTACGAGCAGTACTTC. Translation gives CASSSSGGGSYEQYF.

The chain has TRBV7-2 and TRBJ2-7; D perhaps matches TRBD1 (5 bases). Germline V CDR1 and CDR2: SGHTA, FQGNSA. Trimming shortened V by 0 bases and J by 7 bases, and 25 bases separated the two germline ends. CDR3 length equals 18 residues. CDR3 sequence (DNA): TGTGCCAGCAGCTTAGCGACCAGACAGAAGGGTTCCCGAGGAGAGCAGTACTTC. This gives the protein CASSLATRQKGSRGEQYF.

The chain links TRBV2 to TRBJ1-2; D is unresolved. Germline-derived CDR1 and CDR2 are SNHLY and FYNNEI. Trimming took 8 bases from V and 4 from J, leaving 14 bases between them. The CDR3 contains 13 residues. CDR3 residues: CASGAGGPYGYTF. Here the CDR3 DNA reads TGTGCCAGCGGTGCGGGAGGTCCCTATGGCTACACCTTC.

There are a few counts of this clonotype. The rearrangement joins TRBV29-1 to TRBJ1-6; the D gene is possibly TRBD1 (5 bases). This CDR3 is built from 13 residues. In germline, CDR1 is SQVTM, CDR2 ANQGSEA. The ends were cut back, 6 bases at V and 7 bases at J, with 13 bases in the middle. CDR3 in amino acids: CSVGASENSPLHF. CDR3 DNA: TGCAGCGTAGGGGCCTCGGAGAATTCACCCCTCCACTTT. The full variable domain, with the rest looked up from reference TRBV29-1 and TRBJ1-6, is SAVISQKPSRDICQRGTSLTIQCQVDSQVTMMFWYRQQPGQSLTLIATANQGSEATYESGFVIDKFPISRPNLTFSTLTVSNMSPEDSSIYLCSVGASENSPLHFGNGTRLTVT.

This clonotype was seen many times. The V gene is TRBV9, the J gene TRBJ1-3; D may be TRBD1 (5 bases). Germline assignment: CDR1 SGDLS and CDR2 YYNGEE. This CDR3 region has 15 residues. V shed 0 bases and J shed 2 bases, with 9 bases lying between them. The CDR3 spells CASSVGGGTGNTIYF. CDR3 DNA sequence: TGTGCCAGCAGCGTAGGTGGGGGAACTGGAAACACCATATATTTT.

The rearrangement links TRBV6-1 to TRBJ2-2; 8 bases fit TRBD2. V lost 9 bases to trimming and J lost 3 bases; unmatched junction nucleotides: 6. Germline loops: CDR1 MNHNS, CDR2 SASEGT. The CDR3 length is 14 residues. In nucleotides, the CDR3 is TGTGCCAGTCTGACTAGCGCTTACACCGGGGAGCTGTTTTTT. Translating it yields CASLTSAYTGELFF.